This is a list of T cell receptor beta chains from one sample in a study of CD8 T cells in Susac syndrome. TCRdb re-derived calls from the immunoSEQ multiplex PCR reads in MiXCR, one entry per CDR3 protein. The sample gives 150,000 to 200,000 distinct CDR3 sequences, approximately 94% of which show up once; over 0.095% is in the top ten. Sequenced sample: CD4+ T cells from PBMCs. These receptors were obtained from a human donor with Susac syndrome. CDR3s include the opening cysteine and the closing phenylalanine or tryptophan. D genes are given only for firm matches. Not all rows give a size; the values are once, few, many and, for expanded clones, a class.

V gene	J gene	D gene	clone size	CDR3 protein	CDR3 DNA
TRBV27	TRBJ1-1	TRBD1	NA	CASSLLGTGVTEAFF	TGTGCCAGCAGTTTATTAGGGACAGGGGTAACTGAAGCTTTCTTT
TRBV29-1	TRBJ2-2	NA	NA	CSVRSGIFTGELFF	TGCAGCGTTAGGTCTGGGATTTTCACCGGGGAGCTGTTTTTT
TRBV20-1	TRBJ2-7	TRBD2	NA	CSARFAGGTYEQYF	TGCAGTGCTAGATTCGCGGGGGGAACCTACGAGCAGTACTTC
TRBV5-1	TRBJ1-4	NA	NA	CASSLGGVGEKLFF	TGCGCCAGCAGCTTGGGGGGTGTCGGTGAAAAACTGTTTTTT
TRBV5-1	TRBJ2-5	TRBD1	NA	CASTRDRGRETQYF	TGCGCCAGCACCCGGGACAGGGGTCGAGAGACCCAGTACTTC
TRBV4-1	TRBJ2-6	NA	once	CASSYSQGVLTF	TGCGCCAGCAGTTACAGCCAGGGCGTCCTGACTTTC
TRBV28	TRBJ2-1	NA	NA	CASSPSLGGYNEQFF	TGTGCCAGCAGCCCATCCCTAGGGGGCTACAATGAGCAGTTCTTC
TRBV6-1	TRBJ2-1	NA	NA	CASRGGRYAAGDEQFF	TGTGCCAGCAGGGGGGGTCGGTACGCCGCTGGGGATGAGCAGTTCTTC
TRBV4-1	TRBJ1-1	NA	NA	CASSQDTGLNTEAFF	TGCGCCAGCAGCCAAGATACCGGCTTGAACACTGAAGCTTTCTTT
TRBV9	TRBJ1-2	TRBD1	NA	CASSVGDSRNSYGYTF	TGTGCCAGCAGCGTAGGGGACAGCCGGAACAGTTATGGCTACACCTTC
TRBV9	TRBJ2-5	NA	once	CASSGGTGWETQYF	TGTGCCAGCAGCGGAGGGACGGGATGGGAGACCCAGTACTTC
TRBV9	TRBJ1-1	NA	few	CASSPTGANTEAFF	TGTGCCAGCAGCCCCACCGGGGCGAACACTGAAGCTTTCTTT
TRBV7-9	TRBJ2-3	NA	NA	CASSPGWGISADTQYF	TGTGCCAGCAGCCCCGGGTGGGGGATCTCGGCCGATACGCAGTATTTT
TRBV6-2/TRBV6-3	TRBJ2-2	NA	NA	CASSLLGRTNTGELFF	TGTGCCAGCAGTCTATTGGGACGTACGAACACCGGGGAGCTGTTTTTT
TRBV4-2	TRBJ2-1	TRBD2	NA	CASSRAFSGAPSYNEQFF	TGTGCCAGCAGCCGTGCTTTTAGCGGGGCCCCCTCCTACAATGAGCAGTTCTTC
TRBV29-1	TRBJ2-1	NA	NA	CSAHRSEAYNEQFF	TGCAGCGCCCACCGCTCGGAGGCCTACAATGAGCAGTTCTTC
TRBV12-3/TRBV12-4	TRBJ1-4	NA	NA	CASSRTSATNEKLFF	TGTGCCAGCAGTCGAACCTCGGCAACTAATGAAAAACTGTTTTTT
TRBV7-9	TRBJ1-1	NA	NA	CASSPMGNTEAFF	TGTGCCAGCAGCCCTATGGGAAACACTGAAGCTTTCTTT
TRBV5-1	TRBJ2-3	TRBD1	NA	CASSSLRGQGSDTQYF	TGCGCCAGCAGTTCGCTTCGGGGACAGGGGTCAGATACGCAGTATTTT
TRBV14	TRBJ2-5	NA	NA	CASSQAQVQETQYF	TGTGCCAGCAGCCAAGCACAGGTCCAAGAGACCCAGTACTTC
TRBV25-1	TRBJ2-1	TRBD2	NA	CATAGTREHNEQFF	TGTGCCACGGCAGGGACTAGGGAACACAATGAGCAGTTCTTC
TRBV11-3	TRBJ2-1	NA	NA	CASSSIPGSYNEQFF	TGTGCCAGCAGCTCGATACCAGGCTCCTACAATGAGCAGTTCTTC
TRBV20-1	TRBJ1-5	TRBD1	NA	CSAKGQGTGNQPQHF	TGCAGTGCTAAAGGACAGGGGACAGGCAATCAGCCCCAGCATTTT
TRBV15	TRBJ2-7	NA	NA	CATSDDRTSYEQYF	TGTGCCACCAGCGATGACAGGACCTCCTACGAGCAGTACTTC
TRBV20-1	TRBJ2-1	NA	NA	CSARAGRYGGDEQFF	TGCAGTGCTAGAGCTGGACGGTACGGTGGGGATGAGCAGTTCTTC
TRBV20-1	TRBJ2-7	NA	once	CSAPPGPGRYEQYF	TGCAGTGCTCCACCCGGGCCGGGTAGGTACGAGCAGTACTTC
TRBV29-1	TRBJ1-2	NA	NA	CSVPQGGAGDVGYTF	TGCAGCGTACCTCAAGGAGGGGCAGGCGACGTGGGCTACACCTTC
TRBV5-6	TRBJ1-2	NA	NA	CASSLLQDRFYGYTF	TGTGCCAGCAGCTTGTTGCAGGACCGATTCTATGGCTACACCTTC
TRBV5-4	TRBJ2-2	NA	NA	CASSLAVGLDTGELFF	TGTGCCAGCAGCTTGGCCGTGGGCCTCGACACCGGGGAGCTGTTTTTT
TRBV5-6	TRBJ2-3	NA	NA	CASSLYADTQYF	TGTGCCAGCAGCTTGTACGCAGATACGCAGTATTTT
TRBV18	TRBJ2-7	NA	NA	CASSPRGLQTYEQYF	TGTGCCAGCTCCCCTAGAGGACTACAAACCTACGAGCAGTACTTC
TRBV9	TRBJ1-5	TRBD1	NA	CASTSGDRSGQPQHF	TGTGCCAGCACCTCGGGGGACAGGAGTGGTCAGCCCCAGCATTTT
TRBV7-3	TRBJ2-3	TRBD2	NA	CASSLSSGGTDTQYF	TGTGCCAGCAGCTTATCTAGCGGGGGCACAGATACGCAGTATTTT
TRBV29-1	TRBJ2-7	NA	NA	CSVVAATYEQYF	TGCAGCGTTGTAGCCGCGACCTACGAGCAGTACTTC
TRBV19	TRBJ1-5	NA	NA	CASSIWGDSNQPQHF	TGTGCCAGTAGTATATGGGGAGATAGCAATCAGCCCCAGCATTTT
TRBV6-5	TRBJ2-1	NA	NA	CASREGGPGLNEQFF	TGTGCCAGCAGGGAGGGGGGGCCAGGATTAAATGAGCAGTTCTTC
TRBV25-1	TRBJ1-4	NA	NA	CASGRGSGEKLFF	TGTGCCAGCGGGAGGGGTAGTGGTGAAAAACTGTTTTTT
TRBV5-1	TRBJ2-2	NA	NA	CASSLRPNTGELFF	TGCGCCAGCAGCTTGAGACCGAACACCGGGGAGCTGTTTTTT
TRBV6-1	TRBJ1-1	NA	NA	CASRKPGPGASTEAFF	TGTGCCAGCAGAAAACCTGGGCCGGGAGCGTCCACTGAAGCTTTCTTT
TRBV9	TRBJ2-4	TRBD2	NA	CASSDRFGGGGGLAKNIQYF	TGTGCCAGCAGCGACCGGTTCGGGGGAGGCGGGGGTCTAGCCAAAAACATTCAGTACTTC
TRBV29-1	TRBJ1-2	TRBD1	NA	CSVATGGYTYGYTF	TGCAGCGTTGCCACAGGGGGCTACACCTATGGCTACACCTTC
TRBV9	TRBJ2-3	TRBD2	NA	CASSVGSGTSFTDTQYF	TGTGCCAGCAGCGTAGGTTCCGGGACTAGCTTCACAGATACGCAGTATTTT
TRBV5-1	TRBJ2-3	NA	NA	CASSVRDATTDTQYF	TGCGCCAGCAGCGTCCGGGACGCAACCACAGATACGCAGTATTTT
TRBV9	TRBJ2-2	TRBD1	NA	CASSAGTANTGELFF	TGTGCCAGCAGCGCCGGGACAGCGAACACCGGGGAGCTGTTTTTT
TRBV20-1	TRBJ2-7	NA	NA	CSASPDRPYEQYF	TGCAGTGCATCCCCCGACAGACCCTACGAGCAGTACTTC
TRBV3-1	TRBJ2-1	NA	NA	CASSPPGYNEQFF	TGTGCCAGCAGCCCGCCGGGGTACAATGAGCAGTTCTTC
TRBV11-2	TRBJ2-2	NA	NA	CASSLYRANTGELFF	TGTGCCAGCAGCTTATACAGGGCGAACACCGGGGAGCTGTTTTTT
TRBV10-3	TRBJ1-4	NA	NA	CAIRDGGPSGEKLFF	TGTGCCATCAGGGACGGAGGACCATCGGGTGAAAAACTGTTTTTT
TRBV5-6	TRBJ1-2	NA	NA	CASTPGIENYGYTF	TGTGCCAGCACCCCAGGGATCGAAAACTATGGCTACACCTTC
TRBV15	TRBJ1-5	TRBD1	NA	CATSRPIETGVGQPQHF	TGTGCCACCAGCAGGCCAATTGAGACAGGGGTAGGGCAGCCCCAGCATTTT
TRBV12-3/TRBV12-4	TRBJ2-7	TRBD2	NA	CASSPQLAGEQYF	TGTGCCAGCAGTCCGCAACTAGCGGGCGAGCAGTACTTC
TRBV6-2/TRBV6-3	TRBJ2-7	NA	NA	CASSYRQPPYEQYF	TGTGCCAGCAGTTACAGACAGCCACCCTACGAGCAGTACTTC
TRBV29-1	TRBJ2-3	NA	NA	CSVRDSPGDTQYF	TGCAGCGTCCGGGACTCTCCGGGAGATACGCAGTATTTT
TRBV3-1	TRBJ2-6	NA	NA	CASSQALGSGANVLTF	TGTGCCAGCAGCCAAGCCCTCGGTTCTGGGGCCAACGTCCTGACTTTC
TRBV4-2	TRBJ2-4	NA	NA	CASSQDGKGLAKNIQYF	TGTGCCAGCAGCCAAGATGGAAAGGGACTAGCCAAAAACATTCAGTACTTC
TRBV5-4	TRBJ2-5	TRBD2	NA	CASSPIAGGGETQYF	TGTGCCAGCAGCCCCATAGCGGGGGGCGGGGAGACCCAGTACTTC
TRBV4-1	TRBJ2-1	TRBD2	once	CASSHQPSGVMTEQFF	TGCGCCAGCAGCCACCAACCTAGCGGGGTGATGACGGAGCAGTTCTTC
TRBV15	TRBJ2-5	NA	NA	CATSRELGTQYF	TGTGCCACCAGCAGAGAACTAGGGACCCAGTACTTC
TRBV5-1	TRBJ2-7	NA	once	CASSLGQGPDEQYF	TGCGCCAGCAGCTTGGGGCAGGGACCGGACGAGCAGTACTTC
TRBV9	TRBJ1-6	NA	NA	CASSVGYSYNSPLHF	TGTGCCAGCAGCGTAGGATACTCCTATAATTCACCCCTCCACTTT